A few counts support the clone carrying this T cell receptor (beta chain). Its antigen is not known. This sample is part of a study of response to subunit inactivated influenza vaccine. Notes on the study in general: The authors offered the suggestion that each seasonal influenza vaccination recruits few new T cells.

TCRdb ran MiXCR on the RT-PCR reads and lists one entry per CDR3 protein. The sample lists around 650,000 distinct CDR3 sequences, less than 20% seen once, with more than 9% in the top ten. CDR3 length: 14 residues. The germline gives CDR1 LGHDT, CDR2 YNNKEL (reference sequence). V was trimmed by 2 bases and J by 0 bases, leaving 5 bases between them. This clonotype was obtained from a man aged 45-65 years who received an inactivated influenza vaccine. The starting material was PBMCs from blood, obtained 12 days after vaccination. This rearrangement joins TRBV3-1 to TRBJ2-4, with unresolved D. The CDR3 DNA follows: TGTGCCAGCAGCCAAAGCACAGCCAAAAACATTCAGTACTTC. Its protein product is CASSQSTAKNIQYF.